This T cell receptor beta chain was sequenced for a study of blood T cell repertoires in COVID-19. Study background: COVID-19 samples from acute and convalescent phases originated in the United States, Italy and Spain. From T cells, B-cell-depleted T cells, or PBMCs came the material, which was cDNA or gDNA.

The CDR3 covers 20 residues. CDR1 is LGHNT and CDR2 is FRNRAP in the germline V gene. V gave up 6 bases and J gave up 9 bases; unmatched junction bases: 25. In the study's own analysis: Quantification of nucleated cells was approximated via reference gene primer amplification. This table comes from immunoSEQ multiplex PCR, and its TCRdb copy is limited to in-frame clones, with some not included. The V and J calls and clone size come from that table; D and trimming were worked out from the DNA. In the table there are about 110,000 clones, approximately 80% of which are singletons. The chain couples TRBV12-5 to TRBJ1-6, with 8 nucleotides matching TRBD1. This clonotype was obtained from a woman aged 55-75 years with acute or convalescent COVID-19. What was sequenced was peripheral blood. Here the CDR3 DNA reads TGTGCTAGTGGACCCACGACAGGGGTGTGGGGTTTGGAGGGGAGTTCACCCCTCCACTTT. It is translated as CASGPTTGVWGLEGSSPLHF.